These 31 T cell receptor beta chains share one sample of origin, sequenced in a study of blood T cells in healthy people across ages. A J-beta primer mix and a sample-barcoded 5' primer were used in a second PCR of about 7 to 12 cycles. In TCRdb, the 5' RACE reads were re-called with MiXCR into one record per CDR3 protein. The sample gives 600,000 to 1,000,000 distinct CDR3 sequences, around 25% of which show up once; under 4% is in the top ten. The same sample was also studied in work on T cells of mothers and their children.

Sequencing was done on a sample of blood. Receptors were obtained from a boy between 10 and 17 years old in good health.

The rearrangement joins TRBV20-1 to TRBJ1-5, with D perhaps TRBD1 (6 bases). V lost 0 bases and J 0 bases, leaving 9 bases between the germline ends. The germline gives CDR1 DFQATT, CDR2 SNEGSKA (reference sequence). This CDR3 contains 15 residues. The CDR3 DNA reads TGCAGTGCTAGAGATAGGGACACTAGCAATCAGCCCCAGCATTTT. Its translation: CSARDRDTSNQPQHF.

This clonotype was detected once. The rearrangement joins TRBV19 to TRBJ2-5, with TRBD2 identical over 9 bases. The CDR3 spans 15 residues. V was pared by 7 bases and J by 5 bases, with 11 bases of the junction left unmatched. From germline, CDR1 is LNHDA and CDR2 SQIVND (reference sequence). CDR3 amino acids: CASNTYSGSGETQYF. CDR3 sequence (DNA): TGTGCCAGTAATACCTATAGCGGGAGTGGGGAGACCCAGTACTTC.

This clonotype was found once. An end of the junction differs from the germline gene, which may be a read error. The chain joins TRBV3-1 to TRBJ2-5; D remains ambiguous. The end of the DNA fits TRBJ2-7 better, so the J call may be wrong. CDR1 and CDR2 (germline): LGHDT, YNNKEL (reference sequence). The CDR3 consists of 12 residues. Here the CDR3 reads CASSQSSHEQYF. The CDR3 coding sequence is TGTGCCAGCAGCCAATCCTCCCACGAGCAGTACTTC.

This clonotype was counted many times. This rearrangement joins TRBV29-1 to TRBJ2-5; D possibly corresponds to TRBD1 (6 bases). The CDR3 totals 13 residues. Trimming removed 3 bases at V and 5 bases at J, with 13 bases between. Germline V gives CDR1 SQVTM, CDR2 ANQGSEA. CDR3 sequence reads: CSVEADSRETQYF. CDR3 nucleotide sequence: TGCAGCGTTGAGGCGGACAGCCGCGAGACCCAGTACTTC.

The chain employs TRBV12-3 or TRBV12-4 and TRBJ2-5, with D possibly TRBD1 on 6 matching bases. The J call is in doubt because the DNA end fits TRBJ2-7 better. The CDR3 sequence is 15 residues long. The CDR3 region is CASSVRRDNVDEQYF. CDR3 coding DNA: TGTGCCAGCAGCGTACGCCGGGACAATGTCGACGAGCAGTACTTC.

The rearrangement links TRBV12-3 or TRBV12-4 to TRBJ1-1; the D gene is possibly TRBD1 (6 bases). CDR3 length equals 16 residues. The V gene lost 6 bases and the J gene lost 1 base, with 18 bases spanning the gap. The CDR3 DNA reads as TGTGCCAGCAGCCGCGCTGAACGGGACACGAACACTGAAGCTTTCTTT. Translation: CASSRAERDTNTEAFF.

The chain joins TRBV7-2 to TRBJ2-6; D may be TRBD1 (6 bases). The ends were cut back, 1 base at V and 0 bases at J, with 19 bases in the middle. The CDR3 is made up of 20 amino acids. Germline V gene data show CDR1 as SGHTA and CDR2 as FQGNSA. Here the CDR3 DNA reads TGTGCCAGCAGCTTAGTTCCGGCAGGGGCTACCACCTCTGGGGCCAACGTCCTGACTTTC. It encodes CASSLVPAGATTSGANVLTF.

The chain joins TRBV7-9 to TRBJ2-5; maybe TRBD2 (7 bases). The CDR3 sequence is 16 residues long. CDR1 and CDR2 (germline): SEHNR, FQNEAQ (reference sequence). Trimming left V 3 bases short and J 3 bases short, with 17 bases between. The CDR3 DNA reads TGTGCCAGCAGCTTTATCCCCGGAGGGGGGGAAGAGACCCAGTACTTC. Encoded protein: CASSFIPGGGEETQYF.

The chain links TRBV7-6 to TRBJ1-4, with D possibly being TRBD1 (5 bases). Germline loops: CDR1 SGHVS, CDR2 FNYEAQ. The CDR3 contains 15 residues. V dropped 5 bases and J dropped 6 bases, with 16 bases sitting between them. CDR3 amino acids: CASSPRPTRDEKLFF. CDR3 coding DNA: TGTGCCAGCAGCCCGCGGCCGACCAGGGATGAAAAACTGTTTTTT. Looking up the rest from reference TRBV7-6 and TRBJ1-4 gives the full variable domain: GAGVSQSPRYKVTKRGQDVALRCDPISGHVSLYWYRQALGQGPEFLTYFNYEAQQDKSGLPNDRFSAERPEGSISTLTIQRTEQRDSAMYRCASSPRPTRDEKLFFGSGTQLSVL.

The V call is TRBV20-1, the J call TRBJ2-4; unclear D gene. The V and J ends lost 3 bases and 2 bases respectively, with 8 bases between them. Per the germline V gene, CDR1 is DFQATT and CDR2 is SNEGSKA (reference sequence). This CDR3 contains 13 residues. The CDR3 region is CSARGPTKNIQYF. For the CDR3, the DNA is TGCAGTGCTAGGGGCCCTACCAAAAACATTCAGTACTTC.

This rearrangement joins TRBV12-5 to TRBJ2-3, with 9 bases fitting TRBD1. Germline V CDR1 and CDR2: LGHNT, FRNRAP. The trim removed 5 bases at V and 3 bases at J, leaving 3 bases unmatched. The CDR3 contains 14 residues. The CDR3 DNA reads TGTGCTAGTGGTCCAGGGACAGGGACAGATACGCAGTATTTT. Protein: CASGPGTGTDTQYF.

This clonotype was seen a few times. J is TRBJ1-4 and V is TRBV27; unclear D gene. The CDR3 is 16 amino acids. Between the trimmed V and J ends, which lost 6 bases and 6 bases, there was a span of 20 bases. CDR1 and CDR2 from the germline V gene are MNHEY and SMNVEV (reference sequence). As DNA, the CDR3 is TGTGCCAGCAGCCAATATGGCACGGTCTTTTATGAAAAACTGTTTTTT. Translated: CASSQYGTVFYEKLFF.

This clonotype was observed a few times. V is TRBV7-8 and J is TRBJ2-7, with D possibly matching TRBD2 (6 bases). Germline CDR1 reads SGHVS; CDR2 reads FQNEAQ. The V and J ends lost 5 bases and 2 bases respectively, with 19 bases between them. The CDR3 is 16 amino acids. CDR3: CASSTLLAPGAYEQYF. CDR3 DNA sequence: TGTGCCAGCAGCACCCTATTAGCGCCGGGGGCCTACGAGCAGTACTTC.

This clonotype appeared a few times. V is TRBV28 and J is TRBJ2-7; 9 bases are shared with TRBD2. J lost 2 bases, V lost 8 bases, and 4 bases had no gene match. CDR1 is MDHEN, CDR2 SYDVKM, per germline. The CDR3 is made up of 13 amino acids. DNA for the CDR3: TGTGCCAGCCGAAGCGGGGGGACCTACGAGCAGTACTTC. Protein: CASRSGGTYEQYF.

The chain links TRBV7-3 to TRBJ2-1, with 14 positions matching TRBD2. The trim removed 0 bases at V and 5 bases at J, leaving 3 bases unmatched. The CDR3 loop spans 17 amino acids. The germline V gene encodes CDR1 SGHTA and CDR2 FQGTGA. The CDR3 region is CASSLTGTSGGNNEQFF. In DNA form, the CDR3 reads TGTGCCAGCAGCTTAACGGGGACTAGCGGGGGTAACAATGAGCAGTTCTTC. Supplemented by reference TRBV7-3 and TRBJ2-1, the full variable domain reads GAGVSQTPSNKVTEKGKYVELRCDPISGHTALYWYRQSLGQGPEFLIYFQGTGAADDSGLPNDRFFAVRPEGSVSTLKIQRTERGDSAVYLCASSLTGTSGGNNEQFFGPGTRLTVL.

This clonotype occurred many times. The rearrangement joins TRBV6-5 to TRBJ2-5, with D perhaps TRBD1 (5 bases). The germline gives CDR1 MNHEY, CDR2 SVGAGI. Trimming stripped 5 bases from V and 5 bases from J, with 18 bases between. This CDR3 region has 15 residues. In nucleotides, the CDR3 is TGTGCCAGCAGTCCCGCAGGGTGGGATAGGGAGACCCAGTACTTC. The encoded protein is CASSPAGWDRETQYF.

This rearrangement joins TRBV28 to TRBJ2-4; D may be TRBD1 (5 bases). The germline CDR1 and CDR2 sequences are MDHEN and SYDVKM. The CDR3 is 14 amino acids. V dropped 3 bases and J dropped 5 bases, with 11 bases sitting between them. CDR3 coding DNA: TGTGCCAGCAGTTTGTCCAGGGCGCAAAACATTCAGTACTTC. Amino acid sequence: CASSLSRAQNIQYF.

With respect to this clonotype: Mismatch with germline at one junction end may stem from a read error. This rearrangement joins TRBV6-6 to TRBJ2-1; no clear D. The DNA matches TRBJ2-7 better at its end, which makes the J call doubtful. The CDR3 is 15 amino acids. The germline CDR1 and CDR2 sequences are MNHNY and SVGAGI (reference sequence). CDR3 sequence: CTSSPLGPFSYEQYF. Written as DNA, the CDR3 is TGTACCAGCAGTCCCCTGGGCCCCTTCTCCTACGAGCAGTACTTC.

This clonotype was detected only a few times. The chain links TRBV7-3 to TRBJ2-1; no clear D. Germline CDR1 and CDR2: SGHTA and FQGTGA. The CDR3 covers 15 residues. V was shortened by 6 bases and J by 1 base, with 13 bases between the two germline ends. CDR3 protein: CASRSARGSYNEQFF. CDR3 DNA: TGTGCCAGCAGGAGCGCCCGCGGATCCTACAATGAGCAGTTCTTC.

V usage is TRBV28 and J usage is TRBJ2-2; 7 bases match TRBD2. After removal of 5 bases from V and 8 bases from J, the junction contained 11 bases not matched to a gene. This CDR3 spans 15 amino acids. Germline V lookup: CDR1 MDHEN, CDR2 SYDVKM. The CDR3 spells CASSPGGSSRGELFF. In DNA, the CDR3 is TGTGCCAGCAGTCCCGGCGGGAGTAGTCGGGGGGAGCTGTTTTTT.

This clonotype has more than one count but fewer than ten. One end of the junction does not line up with germline, which may come from a read error. The CDR3 spells CASSKNSGETGELFF. The DNA for the CDR3 is TGTGCTAGCAGCAAAAATAGCGGGGAGACCGGGGAGCTGTTTTTT. The V and J genes are TRBV7-7 and TRBJ2-2; 8 bases are a match to TRBD2. The CDR3 extends over 15 amino acids. From germline, CDR1 is SSHAT and CDR2 FNYEAQ (reference sequence).

This chain links TRBV20-1 with TRBJ2-5; possible D gene TRBD1, 5 bases. The CDR3 is 14 residues long. CDR1 is DFQATT and CDR2 is SNEGSKA in the germline V gene (reference sequence). The germline V and J ends were trimmed by 4 bases and 5 bases, with 17 bases remaining between them. The CDR3 coding sequence is TGCAGTGCTACCCCAGGTGGGGCCGGGGAGACCCAGTACTTC. Its protein product is CSATPGGAGETQYF.

This clonotype was seen more than once but under ten times. The rearrangement joins TRBV5-1 to TRBJ2-5; 8 bases line up with TRBD1. The DNA end lines up better with TRBJ2-1; the J call may be wrong. The CDR3 loop spans 15 amino acids. Germline V lookup: CDR1 SGHRS, CDR2 YFSETQ. The CDR3 loop is CASSSGQVYYNEQFF. CDR3 sequence (DNA): TGCGCCAGCAGCTCGGGACAGGTCTACTACAATGAGCAGTTCTTC.

This clonotype was counted between two and nine times. The chain combines TRBV7-2 with TRBJ2-3, with D perhaps TRBD1 (6 bases). Deletions cut 1 base from V and 2 bases from J, with 10 bases between. Germline CDR1 reads SGHTA; CDR2 reads FQGNSA. The CDR3 covers 15 residues. CDR3 DNA: TGTGCCAGCAGCTTAGTTGCAGGGGCCACAGATACGCAGTATTTT. Residues: CASSLVAGATDTQYF.

In its sample, this clonotype was seen a few times. The V gene is TRBV13, the J gene TRBJ2-7; no clear D gene. Trimming cost V 3 bases and J 2 bases, with 11 bases left between them. The V gene's germline CDR1 is PRHDT and CDR2 FYEKMQ (reference sequence). The CDR3 is 14 amino acids. CDR3 sequence: CASSFIQRPYEQYF. In DNA form, the CDR3 reads TGTGCCAGCAGCTTTATTCAACGCCCCTACGAGCAGTACTTC.

This clonotype was seen a handful of times. The rearrangement links TRBV2 to TRBJ1-4; unclear D gene. Trimming pared 6 bases from V and 4 bases from J, leaving 15 bases between. The CDR3 has 15 residues. Germline V gene lookup returns CDR1 SNHLY and CDR2 FYNNEI. CDR3 sequence reads: CASSSAGTINEKLFF. For the CDR3, the DNA is TGTGCCAGCAGCAGCGCAGGCACGATTAATGAAAAACTGTTTTTT.

The chain links TRBV12-3 or TRBV12-4 to TRBJ2-2; TRBD1 matches at 10 bases. The CDR3 contains 17 residues. The J segment lost 3 bases and the V segment lost 7 bases, leaving 11 bases of the junction unmatched. CDR3 in DNA: TGTGCCAGCACCCCAACGGGGACAGGGGACGACACCGGGGAGCTGTTTTTT. It is translated as CASTPTGTGDDTGELFF.

This clonotype was observed a few times. The V and J genes are TRBV30 and TRBJ1-2; 8 bases align to TRBD1. V dropped 5 bases and J dropped 4; count of bases not matched to a gene: 3. Germline CDR1 reads GTSNPN; CDR2 reads SVGIG (reference sequence). The CDR3 is 12 residues long. The CDR3 nucleotides read TGTGCCTGGGGGGACAGGTTCTATGGCTACACCTTC. Protein product: CAWGDRFYGYTF. The variable domain in full, completed from reference TRBV30 and TRBJ1-2, reads SQTIHQWPATLVQPVGSPLSLECTVEGTSNPNLYWYRQAAGRGLQLLFYSVGIGQISSEVPQNLSASRPQDRQFILSSKKLLLSDSGFYLCAWGDRFYGYTFGSGTRLTVV.

The chain carries TRBV4-3 and TRBJ2-1; D is unresolved. Germline V gene data show CDR1 as LGHNA and CDR2 as YSLEER. CDR3 size: 16 residues. Trimming shortened V by 0 bases and J by 0 bases, and 9 bases separated the two germline ends. The CDR3 is CASSQDRSSSYNEQFF. DNA of the CDR3: TGCGCCAGCAGCCAAGATCGGTCTTCCTCCTACAATGAGCAGTTCTTC.

This clonotype came up a few times. The genes are TRBV13 and TRBJ1-4; 11 bases are a match to TRBD1. V lost 6 bases, J lost 3 bases, and 6 bases stayed unmatched. The CDR3 is 16 residues long. Germline V gene lookup returns CDR1 PRHDT and CDR2 FYEKMQ (reference sequence). The CDR3 loop reads CASSSGQGAPNEKLFF. The CDR3 coding sequence is TGTGCCAGCAGTTCCGGACAGGGGGCTCCTAATGAAAAACTGTTTTTT.

The chain is built from TRBV4-1 and TRBJ2-7, with D possibly matching TRBD1 (6 bases). V lost 1 base to trimming and J lost 4 bases, with 11 bases between them. This CDR3 is built from 14 residues. The germline CDR1 and CDR2 sequences are MGHRA and YSYEKL. DNA for the CDR3: TGCGCCAGCAGCCAAGGAGTCAGGGGTTACGAGCAGTACTTC. Translating it yields CASSQGVRGYEQYF.